This TCR beta chain was recovered during a study of T-cell reconstitution after alpha-beta-depleted transplantation in children. Concerning this clonotype: What it binds is unknown.

Unique molecular identifiers tagged the TCRbeta library. MiXCR was run by TCRdb on the PCR reads, yielding one entry per CDR3 protein. Of 90,000 to 100,000 distinct CDR3 sequences in the sample, 20% to 30% are singletons; the top ten hold about 22%. Findings and limits, study-wide: A year had passed since transplant, and T-cell counts and diversity by then came mostly from newly produced T cells. Where some patients showed high TCRbeta diversity at day 60, it came from recipient T cells and thymic progenitors that had survived. Reports say that about two months after transplant, the alpha-beta T cells came out of several hundred graft clones that had expanded.

This CDR3 is 12 amino acids long. Germline assignment: CDR1 SGHAT and CDR2 FQNNGV. The V and J ends lost 1 base and 6 bases respectively, with 7 bases between them. The receptor was derived from a boy aged 2 to 10 with acute lymphoblastic leukemia, due to receive a stem cell transplant. The material was PBMCs, obtained before TCRalphabeta/CD19-depleted stem cell transplant. This chain uses TRBV11-2 with TRBJ2-7; D is unclear. DNA of the CDR3: TGTGCCAGCAGCTTAGTCCCCCTCGAGCAGTACTTC. Protein sequence: CASSLVPLEQYF.